These T cell receptor beta chains were read from a single sample in a study of lung T cells in sarcoidosis with Löfgren's syndrome. TCRdb passed the reads through MiXCR, listing each CDR3 protein once. The profile covers 2,500 to 3,500 distinct CDR3 sequences, with around 17% appearing a single time and over 5.5% taken by the ten largest. The material sequenced was CD4+ T cells from bronchoalveolar lavage. These receptors came from a human donor with sarcoidosis (Löfgren's syndrome or another form), or a control subject (not recorded which). Each CDR3 is given with its conserved first and last residue. The D gene is left open where the match is weak. The size of a clone is reported for some rows only, either as once, few or many, or as a class for expanded clones.

medium-sized	TRBV20-1	.	TRBJ1-4	TGCAGTGCTCTCCCCGCCCAGAGAACTAATGAAAAACTGTTTTTT	CSALPAQRTNEKLFF
medium-sized	TRBV20-1	.	TRBJ1-1	TGCAGTGCTAGAGAAAAGGGAGCTCTCCACACTGAAGCTTTCTTT	CSAREKGALHTEAFF
medium-sized	TRBV7-2	.	TRBJ1-6	TGTGCCAGCAGCCTGGGTCTAGGGATGAATTCACCCCTCCACTTT	CASSLGLGMNSPLHF
medium-sized	TRBV6-1	.	TRBJ1-1	TGTGCCAGCAGTTATGAGGGTGAAGCTTTCTTT	CASSYEGEAFF
medium-sized	TRBV19	.	TRBJ2-2	TGTGCCAGTAGTATAGGTGCCGGCACCGGGGAGCTGTTTTTT	CASSIGAGTGELFF
few	TRBV9	TRBD1	TRBJ1-2	TGTGCCAGCAGCGCTGGGACAGGGACGGTCGGGGGCTACACCTTC	CASSAGTGTVGGYTF
many	TRBV7-3	.	TRBJ2-2	TGTGCCAGCAGCTTTGGCAGGGCTCAGAACACCGGGGAGCTGTTTTTT	CASSFGRAQNTGELFF
many	TRBV7-2	.	TRBJ1-2	TGTGCCAGCAGCTTTAATGCCTATGGCTACACCTTC	CASSFNAYGYTF
medium-sized	TRBV5-1	.	TRBJ2-1	TGCGCCAGCAGCTGGGAGACGGGCCTTGAGCAGTTCTTC	CASSWETGLEQFF
.	TRBV14	.	TRBJ2-2	TGTGCCAGCAGCCTCACACAGGGATATACCGGGGAGCTGCTTTTT	CASSLTQGYTGELLF
medium-sized	TRBV24-1	.	TRBJ2-3	TGTGCCACCAGTGAGGGTTGGACTACCACGCAGTATTTT	CATSEGWTTTQYF
medium-sized	TRBV7-2	TRBD1	TRBJ1-2	TGTGCCAGCAGCGTGGACAGGGGGCCGAATGGCTACACCTTC	CASSVDRGPNGYTF
medium-sized	TRBV4-1	.	TRBJ2-7	TGCGCCAGCAGCCAAGATCAGGGGTACGAGCAGTACTTC	CASSQDQGYEQYF
few	TRBV20-1	.	TRBJ2-5	TGCAGTGCTGTCAACCCAAACCGGGACCTAGGGATCGAGACCCAGTACTTC	CSAVNPNRDLGIETQYF
large	TRBV20-1	TRBD2	TRBJ2-5	TGCAGTGCTAACGACGGGAGGGCCGGGGAGACCCAGTACTTC	CSANDGRAGETQYF
medium-sized	TRBV24-1	.	TRBJ2-3	TGTGCCACCAGTGATCAGGGGAAGGGCACGCAGTATTTT	CATSDQGKGTQYF
medium-sized	TRBV27	.	TRBJ2-1	TGTGCCAGCAGTACCCGGGGGGCGGGCTACAATGAGCAGTTCTTC	CASSTRGAGYNEQFF
medium-sized	TRBV7-3	TRBD1	TRBJ1-5	TGTGCCAGCAGCGACCGGACAGGGACTACTCATCAGCCCCAGCATTTT	CASSDRTGTTHQPQHF
few	TRBV7-9	TRBD2	TRBJ2-1	TGTGCCAGCAGCTTGGGACTAGCGATCCCCCCGTATGAGCAGTTCTTC	CASSLGLAIPPYEQFF
medium-sized	TRBV7-2	.	TRBJ2-1	TGTGCCAGCAGCTTAGCGGGGACCCGAGACAATGAGCAGTTCTTC	CASSLAGTRDNEQFF
large	TRBV7-2	.	TRBJ2-3	TGTGCCAGCACCTCCCTCGCAGATACGCAGTATTTT	CASTSLADTQYF
large	TRBV27	.	TRBJ1-5	TGTGCCAGCAGGAAGGCAGCTCAGATGGGCAATCAGCCCCAGCATTTT	CASRKAAQMGNQPQHF
medium-sized	TRBV5-5	.	TRBJ2-3	TGTGCCAGCAGCAAACCCGGGACGCAGATCCGCACAGATACGCAGTATTTT	CASSKPGTQIRTDTQYF
medium-sized	TRBV19	.	TRBJ1-1	TGTGCCAGTAAAGACAAGTCCATGAACACTGAAGCTTTCTTT	CASKDKSMNTEAFF
medium-sized	TRBV5-1	TRBD2	TRBJ2-1	TGCGCCAGCAGCTTAAGGACTAGCGGGGACAATGAGCAGTTCTTC	CASSLRTSGDNEQFF
many	TRBV30	TRBD1	TRBJ1-1	TGTGCCTGGGGGACAGGAATGAACACTGAAGCTTTCTTT	CAWGTGMNTEAFF
medium-sized	TRBV12-3/TRBV12-4	.	TRBJ1-1	TGTGCCAGCAGTCTCCACGGAGCTGAAGCTTTCTTT	CASSLHGAEAFF
large	TRBV25-1	.	TRBJ1-2	TGTGCCAGCAGTGAATCTCTCAACTATGGCTACACCTTC	CASSESLNYGYTF
medium-sized	TRBV5-5	.	TRBJ2-4	TGTGCCAGCAGCTTGGAGATGAACATTCAGTACTTC	CASSLEMNIQYF
few	TRBV3-1	.	TRBJ1-3	TGTGCCAGCAGCCAAGGACAGGCCACTGGAAACACCATATATTTT	CASSQGQATGNTIYF
medium-sized	TRBV7-9	.	TRBJ1-1	TGTGCCAGCAGCTTGCAGAACACTGAAGCTTTCTTT	CASSLQNTEAFF
medium-sized	TRBV6-2/TRBV6-3	TRBD1	TRBJ1-1	TGTGCCAGCAGCTCGACAGGGGGCACTGAAGCTTTCTTT	CASSSTGGTEAFF
medium-sized	TRBV6-1	.	TRBJ2-7	TGTGCCAGCAGACTTCGAGGCGAGCAGTACTTC	CASRLRGEQYF
many	TRBV13	.	TRBJ2-5	TGTGCCAGCAGCTTAAGTCACTTCCAAGAGACCCAGTACTTC	CASSLSHFQETQYF
medium-sized	TRBV2	.	TRBJ2-1	TGTGCCAGCCAGGGGGCGGGGGGCAGAGGCAATGAGCAGTTCTTC	CASQGAGGRGNEQFF
many	TRBV6-1	TRBD2	TRBJ2-7	TGTGCCAGCAGTGTTAGCGGGGTCAACTACGAGCAGTACTTC	CASSVSGVNYEQYF
medium-sized	TRBV27	.	TRBJ1-1	TGTGCCAGCAGTTTAGGGCCCCGGAGGAAAGCTTTCTTT	CASSLGPRRKAFF
many	TRBV12-3/TRBV12-4	.	TRBJ1-1	TGTGCCAGCAGTTTAAAAGGGTCTGCAACTGAAGCTTTCTTT	CASSLKGSATEAFF
medium-sized	TRBV7-9	.	TRBJ1-2	TGTGCCAGCAGCTTAATGCAGGGCTATGGCTACACCTTC	CASSLMQGYGYTF
medium-sized	TRBV7-9	.	TRBJ1-5	TGTGCCAGCAGCTTAGGGCAGGATCAGCCCCAGCATTTT	CASSLGQDQPQHF
medium-sized	TRBV6-1	.	TRBJ1-5	TGTGCCAGCAGAAGGACAGCGGGAGGCGGCAATCAGCCCCAGCATTTT	CASRRTAGGGNQPQHF
large	TRBV7-2	.	TRBJ1-1	TGTGCCAGCAGCCAACAGGAGGCTGGTGAAGCTTTCTTT	CASSQQEAGEAFF
medium-sized	TRBV7-2	TRBD2	TRBJ2-1	TGTGCCAGCAGCTTGGACGGCGGGAGGGGCAATGAGCAGTTCTTC	CASSLDGGRGNEQFF
few	TRBV18	.	TRBJ1-2	TGTGCCAGCTCACCCCCCCAGGGCAGGTATGGCTACACCTTC	CASSPPQGRYGYTF
few	TRBV9	.	TRBJ1-3	TGTGCCAGCAGCGTAGGGGTTATCTCTGGAAACACCATATATTTT	CASSVGVISGNTIYF
medium-sized	TRBV27	.	TRBJ2-1	TGTGCCAGCAGTAGATGGACTTCTAGCTCCTACAATGAGCAGTTCTTC	CASSRWTSSSYNEQFF
many	TRBV5-4	.	TRBJ2-1	TGTGCCAGCAGCCCACCAGACTACCTTTACAATGAGCAGTTCTTC	CASSPPDYLYNEQFF
many	TRBV18	.	TRBJ2-1	TGTGCCAGCTCACCCCGAGGGACCTCTACTTACAATGAGCAGTTCTTC	CASSPRGTSTYNEQFF
large	TRBV4-1	.	TRBJ2-1	TGCGCCAGCAGCCAAGATTCCGGACGTGAGCAGTTCTTC	CASSQDSGREQFF
medium-sized	TRBV7-2	.	TRBJ2-2	TGTGCCAGCAGCTTCAGGGGGGTCAGGGAGCTGTTTTTT	CASSFRGVRELFF
medium-sized	TRBV25-1	.	TRBJ1-6	TGTGCCAGCAGTGAAGATCTCCGGCCACCTTATAATTCACCCCTCCACTTT	CASSEDLRPPYNSPLHF
medium-sized	TRBV12-5	.	TRBJ2-3	TGTGCTAGTGCCCTATCTGGGCCCACGCAGTATTTT	CASALSGPTQYF
.	TRBV7-2	.	TRBJ1-2	TGTGCCAGCAGCTTGGATGCGAATAGCTATGGCTACACCTTC	CASSLDANSYGYTF